The clone carrying this TCR beta chain has at least ten counts. Its antigen is currently unknown. The read ends 3 residues shy of where the CDR3 ends; the end is completed using the germline J gene. The data belong to a study of T cell clonality in common variable immunodeficiency. Study results and caveats: In common variable immunodeficiency, TCR beta chains reportedly carried fewer deletions and N-nucleotide insertions.

Repertoires were generated with immunoSEQ multiplex PCR, while TCRdb's copy carries only in-frame clones and drops some. Found here are about 23,000 clones, no singletons; the ten largest cover 8.9%. Replacement immunoglobulin had been given to every CVID subject for at least one year. This CDR3 contains 16 residues. The V and J ends lost 1 base and 0 bases, in that order; junction bases with no gene match: 9. CDR1 and CDR2 (germline): SQVTM, ANQGSEA. V usage is TRBV29-1 and J usage is TRBJ2-7, with 7 bases identical to TRBD1. The sequence came from a human donor with common variable immunodeficiency. Sample: peripheral blood mononuclear cells. The CDR3 sequence: CSVEGLEQGPSYEQYF. The sequenced part of the CDR3 DNA is TGCAGCGTTGAAGGCTTGGAACAGGGGCCCTCCTACGAG.